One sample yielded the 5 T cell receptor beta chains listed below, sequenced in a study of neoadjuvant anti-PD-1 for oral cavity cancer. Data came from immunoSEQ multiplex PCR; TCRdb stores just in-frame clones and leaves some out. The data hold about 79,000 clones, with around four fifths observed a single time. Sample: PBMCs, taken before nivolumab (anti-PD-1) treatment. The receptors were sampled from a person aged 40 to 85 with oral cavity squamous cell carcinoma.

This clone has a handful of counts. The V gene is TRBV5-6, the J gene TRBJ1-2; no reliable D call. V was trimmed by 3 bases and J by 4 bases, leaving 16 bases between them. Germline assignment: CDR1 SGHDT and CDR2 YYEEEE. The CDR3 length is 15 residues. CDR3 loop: CASSSTHSPSYGYTF. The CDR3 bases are TGTGCCAGCAGCTCCACCCACTCGCCCTCCTATGGCTACACCTTC.

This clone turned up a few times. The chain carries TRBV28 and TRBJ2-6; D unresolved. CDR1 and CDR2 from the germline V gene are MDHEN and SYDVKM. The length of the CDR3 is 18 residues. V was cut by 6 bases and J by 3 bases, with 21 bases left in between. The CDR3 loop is CASSPDGQWARGANVLTF. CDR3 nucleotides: TGTGCCAGCAGCCCTGACGGGCAATGGGCTCGTGGGGCCAACGTCCTGACTTTC. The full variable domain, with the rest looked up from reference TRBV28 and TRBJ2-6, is DVKVTQSSRYLVKRTGEKVFLECVQDMDHENMFWYRQDPGLGLRLIYFSYDVKMKEKGDIPEGYSVSREKKERFSLILESASTNQTSMYLCASSPDGQWARGANVLTFGAGSRLTVL.

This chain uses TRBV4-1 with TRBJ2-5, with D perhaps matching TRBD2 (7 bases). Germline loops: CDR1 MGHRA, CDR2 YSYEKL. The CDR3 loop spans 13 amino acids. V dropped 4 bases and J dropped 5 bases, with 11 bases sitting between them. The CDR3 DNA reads TGCGCCAGCAGCCCCAGGGGAGGGGAGACCCAGTACTTC. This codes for CASSPRGGETQYF.

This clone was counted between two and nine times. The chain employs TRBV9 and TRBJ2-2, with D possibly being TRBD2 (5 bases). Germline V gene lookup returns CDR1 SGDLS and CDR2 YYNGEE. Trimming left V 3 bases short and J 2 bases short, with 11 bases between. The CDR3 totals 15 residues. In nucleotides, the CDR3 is TGTGCCAGCAGCGCGGAAGCGGCTAACACCGGGGAGCTGTTTTTT. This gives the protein CASSAEAANTGELFF.

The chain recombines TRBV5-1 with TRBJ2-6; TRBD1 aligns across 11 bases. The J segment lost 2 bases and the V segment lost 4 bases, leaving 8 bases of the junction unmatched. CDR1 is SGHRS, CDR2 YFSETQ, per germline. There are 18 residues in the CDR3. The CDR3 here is CASSQPGTGGTGANVLTF. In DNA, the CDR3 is TGCGCCAGCAGCCAACCCGGGACAGGGGGTACTGGGGCCAACGTCCTGACTTTC.